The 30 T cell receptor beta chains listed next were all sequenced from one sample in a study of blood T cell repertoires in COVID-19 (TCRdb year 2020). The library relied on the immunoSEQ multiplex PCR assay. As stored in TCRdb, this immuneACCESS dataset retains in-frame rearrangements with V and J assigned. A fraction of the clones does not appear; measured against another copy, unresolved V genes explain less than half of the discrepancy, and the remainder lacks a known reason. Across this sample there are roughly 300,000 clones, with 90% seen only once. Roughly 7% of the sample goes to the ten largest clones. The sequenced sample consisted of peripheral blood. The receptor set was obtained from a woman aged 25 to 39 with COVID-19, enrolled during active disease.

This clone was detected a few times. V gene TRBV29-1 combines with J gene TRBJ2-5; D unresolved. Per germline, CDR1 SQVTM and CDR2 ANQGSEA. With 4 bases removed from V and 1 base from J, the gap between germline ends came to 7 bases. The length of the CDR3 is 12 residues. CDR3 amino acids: CSVAHIQETQYF. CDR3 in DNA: TGCAGCGTTGCCCACATCCAAGAGACCCAGTACTTC.

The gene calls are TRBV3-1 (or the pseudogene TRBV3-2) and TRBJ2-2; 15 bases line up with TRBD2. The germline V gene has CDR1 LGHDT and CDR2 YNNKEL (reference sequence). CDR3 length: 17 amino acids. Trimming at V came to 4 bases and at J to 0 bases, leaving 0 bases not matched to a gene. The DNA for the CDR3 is TGTGCCAGCAGCCGGACTAGCGGGAGGGCGAACACCGGGGAGCTGTTTTTT. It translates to CASSRTSGRANTGELFF.

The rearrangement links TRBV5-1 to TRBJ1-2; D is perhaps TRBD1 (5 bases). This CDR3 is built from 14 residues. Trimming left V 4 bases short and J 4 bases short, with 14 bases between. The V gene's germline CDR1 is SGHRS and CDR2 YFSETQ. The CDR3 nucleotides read TGCGCCAGCAGCCCAAATTCGGGGGTCTATGGCTACACCTTC. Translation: CASSPNSGVYGYTF.

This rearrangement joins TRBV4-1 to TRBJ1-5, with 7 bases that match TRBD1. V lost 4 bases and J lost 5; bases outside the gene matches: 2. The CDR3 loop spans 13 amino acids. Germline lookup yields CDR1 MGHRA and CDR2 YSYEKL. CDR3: CASSRQGHQPQHF. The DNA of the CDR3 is TGCGCCAGCAGCCGACAGGGACATCAGCCCCAGCATTTT.

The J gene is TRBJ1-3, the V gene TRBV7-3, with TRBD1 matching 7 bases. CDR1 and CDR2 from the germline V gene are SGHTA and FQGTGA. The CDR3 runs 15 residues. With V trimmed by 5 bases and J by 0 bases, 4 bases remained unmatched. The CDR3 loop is CASSPDRNSGNTIYF. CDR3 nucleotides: TGTGCCAGCAGCCCGGACAGGAACTCTGGAAACACCATATATTTT. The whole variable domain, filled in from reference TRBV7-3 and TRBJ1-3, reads GAGVSQTPSNKVTEKGKYVELRCDPISGHTALYWYRQSLGQGPEFLIYFQGTGAADDSGLPNDRFFAVRPEGSVSTLKIQRTERGDSAVYLCASSPDRNSGNTIYFGEGSWLTVV.

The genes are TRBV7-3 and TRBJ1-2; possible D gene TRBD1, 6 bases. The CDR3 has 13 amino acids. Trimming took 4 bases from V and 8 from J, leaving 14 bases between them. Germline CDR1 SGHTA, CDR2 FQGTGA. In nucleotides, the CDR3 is TGTGCCAGCAGCTCCACCCCAGGGGTAGGCTACACCTTC. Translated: CASSSTPGVGYTF.

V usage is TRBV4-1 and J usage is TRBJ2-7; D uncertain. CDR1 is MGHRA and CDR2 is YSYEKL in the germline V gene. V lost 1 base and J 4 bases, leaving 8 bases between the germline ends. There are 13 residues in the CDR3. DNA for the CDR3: TGCGCCAGCAGCCAAGTCCCCGGGTACGAGCAGTACTTC. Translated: CASSQVPGYEQYF.

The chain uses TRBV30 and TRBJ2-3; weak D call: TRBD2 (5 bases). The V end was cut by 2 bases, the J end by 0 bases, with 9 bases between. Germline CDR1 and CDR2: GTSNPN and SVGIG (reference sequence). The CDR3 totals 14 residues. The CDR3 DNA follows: TGTGCCTGGAGTCGAGGGTCAAGCACAGATACGCAGTATTTT. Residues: CAWSRGSSTDTQYF.

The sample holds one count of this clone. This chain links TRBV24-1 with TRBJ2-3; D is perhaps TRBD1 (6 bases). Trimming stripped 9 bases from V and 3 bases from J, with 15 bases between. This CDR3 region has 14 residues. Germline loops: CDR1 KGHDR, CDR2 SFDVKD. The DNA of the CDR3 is TGTGCCACCTCGGCGAGAGGGGGAACAGATACGCAGTATTTT. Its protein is CATSARGGTDTQYF.

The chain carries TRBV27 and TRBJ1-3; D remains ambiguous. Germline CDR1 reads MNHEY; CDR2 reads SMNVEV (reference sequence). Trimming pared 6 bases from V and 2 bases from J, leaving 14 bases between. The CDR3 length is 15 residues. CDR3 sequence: CASSPSVMAGNTIYF. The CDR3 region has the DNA TGTGCCAGCAGCCCCTCGGTAATGGCTGGAAACACCATATATTTT.

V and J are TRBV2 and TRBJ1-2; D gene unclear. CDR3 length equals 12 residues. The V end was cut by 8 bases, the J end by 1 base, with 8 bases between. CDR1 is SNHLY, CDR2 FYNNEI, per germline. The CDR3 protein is CASGRVNYGYTF. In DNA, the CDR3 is TGTGCCAGCGGGAGGGTTAACTATGGCTACACCTTC.

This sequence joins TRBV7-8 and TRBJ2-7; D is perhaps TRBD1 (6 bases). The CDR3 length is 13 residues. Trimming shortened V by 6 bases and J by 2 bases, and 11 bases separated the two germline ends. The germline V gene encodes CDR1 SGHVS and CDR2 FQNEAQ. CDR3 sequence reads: CASSYGTPYEQYF. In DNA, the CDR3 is TGTGCCAGCAGTTACGGGACACCCTACGAGCAGTACTTC.

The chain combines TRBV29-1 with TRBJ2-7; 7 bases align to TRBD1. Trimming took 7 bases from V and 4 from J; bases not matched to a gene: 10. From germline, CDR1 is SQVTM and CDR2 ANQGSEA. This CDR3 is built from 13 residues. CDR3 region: CSAFATGSYEQYF. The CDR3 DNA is TGCAGCGCCTTCGCGACAGGGAGTTACGAGCAGTACTTC.

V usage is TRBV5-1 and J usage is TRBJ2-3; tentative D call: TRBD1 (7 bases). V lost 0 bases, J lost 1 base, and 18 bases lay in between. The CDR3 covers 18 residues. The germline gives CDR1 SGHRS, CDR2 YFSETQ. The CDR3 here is CASSLAGGPGGGTDTQYF. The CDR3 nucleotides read TGCGCCAGCAGCTTGGCAGGGGGGCCGGGCGGTGGCACAGATACGCAGTATTTT.

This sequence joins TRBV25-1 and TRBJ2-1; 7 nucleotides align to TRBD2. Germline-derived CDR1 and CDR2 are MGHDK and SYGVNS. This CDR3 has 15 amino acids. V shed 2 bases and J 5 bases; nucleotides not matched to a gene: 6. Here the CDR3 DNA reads TGTGCCAGCAGTGAACCCCGGGACTACCACAATGAGCAGTTCTTC. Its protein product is CASSEPRDYHNEQFF.

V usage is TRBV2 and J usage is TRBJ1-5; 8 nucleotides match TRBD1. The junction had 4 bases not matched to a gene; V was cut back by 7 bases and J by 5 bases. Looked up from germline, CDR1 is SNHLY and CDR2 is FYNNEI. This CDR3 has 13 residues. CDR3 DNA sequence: TGTGCCAGCACCGGACAGGGAGATCAGCCCCAGCATTTT. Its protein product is CASTGQGDQPQHF.

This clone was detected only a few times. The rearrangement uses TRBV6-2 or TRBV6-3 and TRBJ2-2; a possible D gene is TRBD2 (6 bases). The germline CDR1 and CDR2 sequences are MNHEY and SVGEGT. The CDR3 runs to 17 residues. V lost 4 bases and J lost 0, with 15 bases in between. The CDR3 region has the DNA TGTGCCAGCAGTTCCGGACTCGGACTATCGAACACCGGGGAGCTGTTTTTT. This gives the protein CASSSGLGLSNTGELFF.

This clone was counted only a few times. CDR3 DNA sequence: TGTGCCAGATTACCCGGGACACGCAATCAGCCCCAGCATTTT. It translates to CARLPGTRNQPQHF. The rearrangement joins TRBV10-3 to TRBJ1-5, with D tentatively TRBD1 (6 bases). Trimming took 10 bases from V and 2 from J, leaving 15 bases between them. CDR1 is ENHRY, CDR2 SYGVKD, per germline. This CDR3 spans 14 amino acids.

CDR3 in DNA: TGTGCCAGCAGTTTTCAACAAAGCGGGCAGCAGTTCTTC. Translated, it gives CASSFQQSGQQFF. This chain joins TRBV28 and TRBJ2-1; the D gene is possibly TRBD2 (6 bases). The CDR3 is made up of 13 amino acids. The germline V gene encodes CDR1 MDHEN and CDR2 SYDVKM. Trimming removed 3 bases at V and 11 bases at J, with 14 bases between.

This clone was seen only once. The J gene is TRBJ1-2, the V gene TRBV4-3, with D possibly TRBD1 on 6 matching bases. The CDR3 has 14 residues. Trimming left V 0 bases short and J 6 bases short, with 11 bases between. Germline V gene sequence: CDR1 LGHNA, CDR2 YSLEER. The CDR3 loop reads CASSQDITGNGYTF. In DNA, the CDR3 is TGCGCCAGCAGCCAAGATATTACAGGGAATGGCTACACCTTC.

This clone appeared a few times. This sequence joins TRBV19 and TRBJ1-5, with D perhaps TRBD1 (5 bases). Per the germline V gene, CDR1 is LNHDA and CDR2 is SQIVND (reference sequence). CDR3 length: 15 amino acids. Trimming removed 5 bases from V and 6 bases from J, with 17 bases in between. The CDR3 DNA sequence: TGTGCCAGTAGTCCCGGCCGGGGGTCGATTCAGCCCCAGCATTTT. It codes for CASSPGRGSIQPQHF. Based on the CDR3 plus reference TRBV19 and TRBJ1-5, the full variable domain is DGGITQSPKYLFRKEGQNVTLSCEQNLNHDAMYWYRQDPGQGLRLIYYSQIVNDFQKGDIAEGYSVSREKKESFPLTVTSAQKNPTAFYLCASSPGRGSIQPQHFGDGTRLSIL.

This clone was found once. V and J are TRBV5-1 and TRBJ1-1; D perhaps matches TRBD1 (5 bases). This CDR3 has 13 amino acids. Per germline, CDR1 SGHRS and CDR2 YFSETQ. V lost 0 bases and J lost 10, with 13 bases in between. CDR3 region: CASSLGQIKRAFF. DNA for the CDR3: TGCGCCAGCAGCTTGGGACAGATAAAAAGAGCTTTCTTT.

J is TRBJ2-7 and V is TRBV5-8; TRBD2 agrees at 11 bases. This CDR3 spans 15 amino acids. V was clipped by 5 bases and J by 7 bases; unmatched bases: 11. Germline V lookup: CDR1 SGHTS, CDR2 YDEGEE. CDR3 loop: CASSPSGRPGGEQYF. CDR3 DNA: TGTGCCAGCAGTCCTAGCGGGAGGCCTGGTGGTGAGCAGTACTTC.

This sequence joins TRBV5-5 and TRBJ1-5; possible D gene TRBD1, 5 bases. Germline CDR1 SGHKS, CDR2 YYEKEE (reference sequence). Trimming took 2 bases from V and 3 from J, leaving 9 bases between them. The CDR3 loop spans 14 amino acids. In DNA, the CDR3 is TGTGCCAGCAGCTTTCGACAGAACAATCAGCCCCAGCATTTT. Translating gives CASSFRQNNQPQHF.

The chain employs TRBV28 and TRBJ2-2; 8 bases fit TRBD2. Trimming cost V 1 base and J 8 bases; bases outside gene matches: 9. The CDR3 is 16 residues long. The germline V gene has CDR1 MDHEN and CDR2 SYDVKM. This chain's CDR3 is CASSLSGRAILGELFF. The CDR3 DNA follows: TGTGCCAGCAGTTTATCCGGGAGGGCCATCCTGGGGGAGCTGTTTTTT.

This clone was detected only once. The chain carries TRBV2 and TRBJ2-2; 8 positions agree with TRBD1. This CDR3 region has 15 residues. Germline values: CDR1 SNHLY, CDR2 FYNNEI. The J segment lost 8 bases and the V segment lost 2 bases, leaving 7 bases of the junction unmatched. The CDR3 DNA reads TGTGCCAGCAGTGAAAGGCAGGGGGCGCGGGGGGAGCTGTTTTTT. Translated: CASSERQGARGELFF.

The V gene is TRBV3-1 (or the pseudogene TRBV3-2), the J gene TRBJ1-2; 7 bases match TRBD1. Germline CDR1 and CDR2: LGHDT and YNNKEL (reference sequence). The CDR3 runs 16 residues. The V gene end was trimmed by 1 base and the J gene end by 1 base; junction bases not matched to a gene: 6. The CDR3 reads CASSQGLGQINYGYTF. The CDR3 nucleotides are TGTGCCAGCAGCCAAGGCTTGGGACAGATTAACTATGGCTACACCTTC.

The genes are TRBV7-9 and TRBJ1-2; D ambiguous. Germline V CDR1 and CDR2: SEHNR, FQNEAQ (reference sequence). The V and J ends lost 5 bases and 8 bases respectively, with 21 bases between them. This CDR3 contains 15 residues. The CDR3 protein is CASSIQPGAREGYTF. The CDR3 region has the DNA TGTGCCAGCAGCATACAACCAGGAGCCCGGGAGGGCTACACCTTC.

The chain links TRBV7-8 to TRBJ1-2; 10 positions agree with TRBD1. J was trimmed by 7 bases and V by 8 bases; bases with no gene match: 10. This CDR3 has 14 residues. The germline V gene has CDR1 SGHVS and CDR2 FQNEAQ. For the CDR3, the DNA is TGTGCCAGCTCCCCGACAGGGGGCATTTCTGGCTACACCTTC. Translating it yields CASSPTGGISGYTF.

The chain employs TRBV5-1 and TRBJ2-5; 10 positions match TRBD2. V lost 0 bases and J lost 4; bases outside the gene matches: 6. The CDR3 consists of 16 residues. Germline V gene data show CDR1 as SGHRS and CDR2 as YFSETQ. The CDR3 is CASSLGAGGPGETQYF. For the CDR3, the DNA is TGCGCCAGCAGCTTGGGAGCGGGAGGGCCGGGAGAGACCCAGTACTTC.